The present T cell receptor (beta chain) was sequenced within a study of cytomegalovirus exposure and HLA in healthy donors. Amplification used 60 Vbeta primers and 13 Jbeta primers. Clones were sequenced by immunoSEQ multiplex PCR, and TCRdb holds only the in-frame ones, with some missing. The data contain roughly 230,000 clones, 70% to 90% of them seen just once; the ten biggest clones take up 0.24%. Findings and limits, study-wide: According to a later analysis, donors in an Asian-associated ancestry cluster reportedly had fewer N-insertions than the approximately 670-donor mean. Apart from CMV serostatus, no immune exposure information was available. Accurate predictions that matched the HLA-A and HLA-B alleles of most subjects were reportedly made from TCR beta sequences.

Regarding this clone: Its target is not known.

The V gene end was trimmed by 2 bases and the J gene end by 4 bases; junction bases not matched to a gene: 11. CDR3 size: 16 residues. From germline, CDR1 is GTSNPN and CDR2 SVGIG (reference sequence). Input material: PBMCs. The clonotype was recovered from a girl aged 2-10 years in good health and CMV-seronegative. The chain links TRBV30 to TRBJ1-5; 7 nucleotides match TRBD1. CDR3 sequence reads: CAWSPSRGILNQPQHF. CDR3 coding DNA: TGTGCCTGGAGTCCGAGCAGGGGGATCTTGAATCAGCCCCAGCATTTT.